The rows below give T cell receptor beta chains drawn from one sample of a study of blood T cell repertoires in COVID-19. Some clones are missing from TCRdb's copy, which holds only in-frame ones; the method was immunoSEQ multiplex PCR. The sample includes 150,000 to 190,000 clones, 76% seen only once; the top ten take roughly 3.6%. Sequencing was done on a sample of peripheral blood. These receptor sequences come from a woman older than 75 with acute or convalescent COVID-19. Each CDR3 is given with its conserved first and last residue. A D gene is named only where the DNA matches it firmly. A clone size is listed for some rows: how often the clone was seen (once, few, many), or a class if it is expanded.

V gene: TRBV7-2
clone size: .
D gene: TRBD1
J gene: TRBJ1-1
CDR3 DNA: TGTGCCAGCAGCCTAAACCGGGACAGGGGAGAAGCTTTCTTT
CDR3 protein: CASSLNRDRGEAFF

V gene: TRBV5-8
clone size: .
D gene: TRBD2
J gene: TRBJ2-7
CDR3 DNA: TGTGCCAGCAGCTTGGTGCGGGGGTCGGGCGAGCAGTACTTC
CDR3 protein: CASSLVRGSGEQYF

V gene: TRBV7-2
clone size: .
D gene: TRBD2
J gene: TRBJ2-3
CDR3 DNA: TGTGCCAGCAGCTTATATACGGGAGGGACAGATACGCAGTATTTT
CDR3 protein: CASSLYTGGTDTQYF

V gene: TRBV6-2/TRBV6-3
clone size: .
D gene: TRBD1
J gene: TRBJ1-1
CDR3 DNA: TGTGCCAGCAGTTACTCGAGGGACAGGGCCACCATAAGCATGAACACTGAAGCTTTCTTT
CDR3 protein: CASSYSRDRATISMNTEAFF

V gene: TRBV6-5
clone size: .
D gene: TRBD1
J gene: TRBJ1-2
CDR3 DNA: TGTGCCAGCAGTTACTCCGGGACAGGCACCATAGGCTACACCTTC
CDR3 protein: CASSYSGTGTIGYTF

V gene: TRBV6-2/TRBV6-3
clone size: once
D gene: TRBD1
J gene: TRBJ1-5
CDR3 DNA: TGTGCCAGCAGCCGCCGGGACAGGGGTGAGCCCCAGCATTTT
CDR3 protein: CASSRRDRGEPQHF

V gene: TRBV2
clone size: once
D gene: .
J gene: TRBJ2-5
CDR3 DNA: TGTGCCAGCAGTGAAGGGCAGGGCATTGGGACCCAGTACTTC
CDR3 protein: CASSEGQGIGTQYF

V gene: TRBV7-3
clone size: few
D gene: .
J gene: TRBJ1-1
CDR3 DNA: TGTGCCAGCAGTAGAGGGGGAGTCACTGAAGCTTTCTTT
CDR3 protein: CASSRGGVTEAFF

V gene: TRBV24-1
clone size: once
D gene: TRBD2
J gene: TRBJ2-2
CDR3 DNA: TGTGCCACCAGTGACTCCGGGACTAGCGGGAGTCTGAACACCGGGGAGCTGTTTTTT
CDR3 protein: CATSDSGTSGSLNTGELFF

V gene: TRBV7-9
clone size: .
D gene: .
J gene: TRBJ1-2
CDR3 DNA: TGTGCCAGCAGCTTTTCCCGACAGACCGATGGCTACACCTTC
CDR3 protein: CASSFSRQTDGYTF

V gene: TRBV3-1/TRBV3-2
clone size: .
D gene: TRBD2
J gene: TRBJ2-1
CDR3 DNA: TGTGCCAGCAGCCAAGGGACAGGGATCTTAGCGGGGGGGGATGAGCAGTTCTTC
CDR3 protein: CASSQGTGILAGGDEQFF

V gene: TRBV5-1
clone size: .
D gene: .
J gene: TRBJ2-3
CDR3 DNA: TGCGCCAGCAGCTTGGAGGGAGAGACAGATACGCAGTATTTT
CDR3 protein: CASSLEGETDTQYF

V gene: TRBV6-4
clone size: .
D gene: .
J gene: TRBJ1-2
CDR3 DNA: TGTGCCACCCTATCAGGCGGGGGAGGGACCTATGGCTACACCTTC
CDR3 protein: CATLSGGGGTYGYTF

V gene: TRBV7-6
clone size: .
D gene: .
J gene: TRBJ1-3
CDR3 DNA: TGTGCCAGCAGCCCCCGGGAGACTAGATTCTTCTCTGGAAACACCATATATTTT
CDR3 protein: CASSPRETRFFSGNTIYF

V gene: TRBV6-5
clone size: .
D gene: .
J gene: TRBJ1-1
CDR3 DNA: TGTGCCAGCAGTTACATCGGAACCCAGGGGACTGAAGCTTTCTTT
CDR3 protein: CASSYIGTQGTEAFF

V gene: TRBV5-4
clone size: .
D gene: TRBD1
J gene: TRBJ1-1
CDR3 DNA: TGTGCCAGCAGCAGGGGACAGGTGAACACTGAAGCTTTCTTT
CDR3 protein: CASSRGQVNTEAFF

V gene: TRBV7-9
clone size: .
D gene: TRBD1
J gene: TRBJ1-5
CDR3 DNA: TGTGCCAGCAGCGGACAGGTGTCTGGGTTGGACAATCAGCCCCAGCATTTT
CDR3 protein: CASSGQVSGLDNQPQHF

V gene: TRBV6-6
clone size: .
D gene: .
J gene: TRBJ1-3
CDR3 DNA: TGTGCCAGCAGTTATACAATGTCAGGAAACACCATATATTTT
CDR3 protein: CASSYTMSGNTIYF

V gene: TRBV9
clone size: .
D gene: .
J gene: TRBJ2-3
CDR3 DNA: TGTGCCAGCAGCACAGGGTCCCAGGCTACAGATACGCAGTATTTT
CDR3 protein: CASSTGSQATDTQYF

V gene: TRBV6-6
clone size: .
D gene: .
J gene: TRBJ1-5
CDR3 DNA: TGTGCCAGCAGTTCGACAGCGCCGAATCAGCCCCAGCATTTT
CDR3 protein: CASSSTAPNQPQHF

V gene: TRBV19
clone size: .
D gene: .
J gene: TRBJ1-3
CDR3 DNA: TGTGCCAGTAGTATCGACGGTGACTACTCTGGAAACACCATATATTTT
CDR3 protein: CASSIDGDYSGNTIYF

V gene: TRBV5-3
clone size: .
D gene: .
J gene: TRBJ1-1
CDR3 DNA: TGTGCCAGAAGCTTACCGCGCCCTGAAGCTTTCTTT
CDR3 protein: CARSLPRPEAFF

V gene: TRBV7-6
clone size: .
D gene: .
J gene: TRBJ2-3
CDR3 DNA: TGTGCCAGCAGCTTAGTTAGCGGAGGAACAGATACGCAGTATTTT
CDR3 protein: CASSLVSGGTDTQYF

V gene: TRBV2
clone size: .
D gene: .
J gene: TRBJ1-5
CDR3 DNA: TGTGCCAGCGGGGCAGGGAAGGATCAGCCCCAGCATTTT
CDR3 protein: CASGAGKDQPQHF

V gene: TRBV7-6
clone size: .
D gene: TRBD1
J gene: TRBJ2-2
CDR3 DNA: TGTGCCAGCAGCCCGAGGACAGGGGCCGGGGAGCTGTTTTTT
CDR3 protein: CASSPRTGAGELFF

V gene: TRBV6-2/TRBV6-3
clone size: few
D gene: TRBD1
J gene: TRBJ1-5
CDR3 DNA: TGTGCCAGCAGTTCGGACAGGGCTTTCAATCAGCCCCAGCATTTT
CDR3 protein: CASSSDRAFNQPQHF

V gene: TRBV18
clone size: .
D gene: .
J gene: TRBJ1-4
CDR3 DNA: TGTGCCAGCTCACCACCAGCTATCGGACAGCATAATGAAAAACTGTTTTTT
CDR3 protein: CASSPPAIGQHNEKLFF

V gene: TRBV5-5
clone size: .
D gene: .
J gene: TRBJ1-2
CDR3 DNA: TGTGCCAGCAGCAACAGCAACTATGGCTACACCTTC
CDR3 protein: CASSNSNYGYTF

V gene: TRBV9
clone size: .
D gene: TRBD1
J gene: TRBJ1-2
CDR3 DNA: TGTGCCAGCAGCGGCGACAGGGGCCAAAACTATGGCTACACCTTC
CDR3 protein: CASSGDRGQNYGYTF

V gene: TRBV7-2
clone size: .
D gene: .
J gene: TRBJ1-6
CDR3 DNA: TGTGCCAGCAGCTCCGAAGGGGGTTCACCCCTCCACTTT
CDR3 protein: CASSSEGGSPLHF

V gene: TRBV28
clone size: .
D gene: TRBD1
J gene: TRBJ2-7
CDR3 DNA: TGTGCCAGCATTACAGGGGGCTCCTACGAGCAGTACTTC
CDR3 protein: CASITGGSYEQYF

V gene: TRBV4-3
clone size: .
D gene: .
J gene: TRBJ2-2
CDR3 DNA: TGCGCCAGCAGCCAATTGGCCTACACCGGGGAGCTGTTTTTT
CDR3 protein: CASSQLAYTGELFF

V gene: TRBV6-5
clone size: .
D gene: TRBD2
J gene: TRBJ2-3
CDR3 DNA: TGTGCCAGCAGTTACTCGAGCGGGAGGACAGATACGCAGTATTTT
CDR3 protein: CASSYSSGRTDTQYF

V gene: TRBV2
clone size: few
D gene: .
J gene: TRBJ2-3
CDR3 DNA: TGTGCCAGCAGTGTTAGGGGGAGCGGCACAGATACGCAGTATTTT
CDR3 protein: CASSVRGSGTDTQYF

V gene: TRBV19
clone size: few
D gene: TRBD2
J gene: TRBJ2-1
CDR3 DNA: TGTGCCAGTAGTTTCGTTACGGGGGGGCCTCGTAATGAGCAGTTCTTC
CDR3 protein: CASSFVTGGPRNEQFF

V gene: TRBV3-1/TRBV3-2
clone size: once
D gene: TRBD2
J gene: TRBJ2-3
CDR3 DNA: TGTGCCAGCAGCCATGGGACTAGCGGGAGCGTCTTTAGGGATACGCAGTATTTT
CDR3 protein: CASSHGTSGSVFRDTQYF

V gene: TRBV9
clone size: .
D gene: .
J gene: TRBJ1-5
CDR3 DNA: TGTGCCAGCAGCCCAAGCGGGGATCAGCCCCAGCATTTT
CDR3 protein: CASSPSGDQPQHF

V gene: TRBV27
clone size: .
D gene: .
J gene: TRBJ2-1
CDR3 DNA: TGTGCCAGCAGTTTATGGCTAGCTAACGAGCAGTTCTTC
CDR3 protein: CASSLWLANEQFF

V gene: TRBV9
clone size: .
D gene: .
J gene: TRBJ1-3
CDR3 DNA: TGTGCCAGCAGCCCCCTGATACGGGGGAGAGGAAACACCATATATTTT
CDR3 protein: CASSPLIRGRGNTIYF

V gene: TRBV12-3/TRBV12-4
clone size: .
D gene: .
J gene: TRBJ2-1
CDR3 DNA: TGTGCCAGCAGTCCTGGGGGCGAGCAGTTCTTC
CDR3 protein: CASSPGGEQFF

V gene: TRBV7-2
clone size: .
D gene: TRBD1
J gene: TRBJ2-5
CDR3 DNA: TGTGCCAGCAGCTTAGGATCAGGGGGCGTAGAGGAGACCCAGTACTTC
CDR3 protein: CASSLGSGGVEETQYF

V gene: TRBV15
clone size: .
D gene: .
J gene: TRBJ1-5
CDR3 DNA: TGTGCCACCAGCAGAGAAGTCTATGGCAATCAGCCCCAGCATTTT
CDR3 protein: CATSREVYGNQPQHF

V gene: TRBV3-1/TRBV3-2
clone size: .
D gene: TRBD1
J gene: TRBJ1-5
CDR3 DNA: TGTGCCAGCAGCCCAACGACAGGGAATCAGCCCCAGCATTTT
CDR3 protein: CASSPTTGNQPQHF

V gene: TRBV6-5
clone size: .
D gene: TRBD1
J gene: TRBJ1-2
CDR3 DNA: TGTGCCACGACAGGGTGGGACAACTATGGCTACACCTTC
CDR3 protein: CATTGWDNYGYTF

V gene: TRBV6-1
clone size: few
D gene: TRBD1
J gene: TRBJ1-3
CDR3 DNA: TGTGCCAGCAGTGAGGACAGGCTGCCCTCTGGAAACACCATATATTTT
CDR3 protein: CASSEDRLPSGNTIYF

V gene: TRBV2
clone size: once
D gene: .
J gene: TRBJ2-3
CDR3 DNA: TGTGCCAGCAAAGGGGTCTTTACCACAGATACGCAGTATTTT
CDR3 protein: CASKGVFTTDTQYF

V gene: TRBV14
clone size: .
D gene: .
J gene: TRBJ1-1
CDR3 DNA: TGTGCCAGCAGCCATGTAGGGGCCAGGAACACTGAAGCTTTCTTT
CDR3 protein: CASSHVGARNTEAFF

V gene: TRBV27
clone size: once
D gene: .
J gene: TRBJ1-2
CDR3 DNA: TGTGCCACCTACGTGTCCCCTCGCCAGGGCCAGAACTATGGCTACACCTTC
CDR3 protein: CATYVSPRQGQNYGYTF

V gene: TRBV15
clone size: .
D gene: TRBD2
J gene: TRBJ2-1
CDR3 DNA: TGTGCCACCAGCAGAGAAGGAATAGCGGGGGACTCCTACAATGAGCAGTTCTTC
CDR3 protein: CATSREGIAGDSYNEQFF

V gene: TRBV6-6
clone size: .
D gene: TRBD1
J gene: TRBJ2-7
CDR3 DNA: TGTGCCAGCAGACAGGGGGCACCCGAGCAGTACTTC
CDR3 protein: CASRQGAPEQYF

V gene: TRBV7-6
clone size: once
D gene: TRBD1
J gene: TRBJ1-2
CDR3 DNA: TGTGCCAGCAGCTCATCCGGACAGGGCGACTATGGCTACACCTTC
CDR3 protein: CASSSSGQGDYGYTF

V gene: TRBV30
clone size: .
D gene: .
J gene: TRBJ1-3
CDR3 DNA: TGTGCCTGGAGTCCATCGACAGAGTCAACCCAAAACACCATATATTTT
CDR3 protein: CAWSPSTESTQNTIYF

V gene: TRBV9
clone size: .
D gene: .
J gene: TRBJ1-1
CDR3 DNA: TGTGCCAGCAGCGTAGGGGACATAACAAACACTGAAGCTTTCTTT
CDR3 protein: CASSVGDITNTEAFF

V gene: TRBV16
clone size: once
D gene: .
J gene: TRBJ2-7
CDR3 DNA: TGTGCCAGCAGCCAATCGCGGGCCCTCCGAGAGCAGTACTTC
CDR3 protein: CASSQSRALREQYF

V gene: TRBV4-2
clone size: .
D gene: TRBD1
J gene: TRBJ1-2
CDR3 DNA: TGTGCCAGCAGCCCCCTCATGGGACAGGGGGTTGGCTACACCTTC
CDR3 protein: CASSPLMGQGVGYTF

V gene: TRBV7-2
clone size: few
D gene: .
J gene: TRBJ2-7
CDR3 DNA: TGTGCCAGCAGCTTATTGAGGGTGGGAGAGCAGTACTTC
CDR3 protein: CASSLLRVGEQYF

V gene: TRBV4-3
clone size: .
D gene: .
J gene: TRBJ2-7
CDR3 DNA: TGCGCCAGCAGCCAAAAGGAGGGTGGAACGGGCTACGAGCAGTACTTC
CDR3 protein: CASSQKEGGTGYEQYF

V gene: TRBV5-8
clone size: .
D gene: TRBD1
J gene: TRBJ2-1
CDR3 DNA: TGTGCCAGCTATAGGACAGGGGGTACCTACAATGAGCAGTTCTTC
CDR3 protein: CASYRTGGTYNEQFF

V gene: TRBV27
clone size: few
D gene: .
J gene: TRBJ1-4
CDR3 DNA: TGTGCCAGCAGTTTACGGCAGGCGACTAATGAAAAACTGTTTTTT
CDR3 protein: CASSLRQATNEKLFF